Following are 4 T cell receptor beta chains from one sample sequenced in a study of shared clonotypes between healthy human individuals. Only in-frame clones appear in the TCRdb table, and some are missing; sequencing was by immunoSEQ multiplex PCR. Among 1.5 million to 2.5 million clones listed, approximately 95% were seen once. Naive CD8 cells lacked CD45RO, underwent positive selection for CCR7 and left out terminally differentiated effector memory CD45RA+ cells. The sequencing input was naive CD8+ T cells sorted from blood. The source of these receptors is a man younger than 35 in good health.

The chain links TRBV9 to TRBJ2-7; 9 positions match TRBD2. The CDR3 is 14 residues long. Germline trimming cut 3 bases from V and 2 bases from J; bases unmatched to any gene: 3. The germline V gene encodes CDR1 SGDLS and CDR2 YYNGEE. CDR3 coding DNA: TGTGCCAGCAGCGAGACTAGCGGTACCTACGAGCAGTACTTC. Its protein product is CASSETSGTYEQYF.

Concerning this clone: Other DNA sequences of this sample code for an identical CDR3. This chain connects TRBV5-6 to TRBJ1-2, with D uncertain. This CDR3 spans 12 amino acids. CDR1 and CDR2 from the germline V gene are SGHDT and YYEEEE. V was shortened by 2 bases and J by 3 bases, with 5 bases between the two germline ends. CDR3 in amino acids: CASSFGDYGYTF. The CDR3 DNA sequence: TGTGCCAGCAGCTTCGGGGACTATGGCTACACCTTC.

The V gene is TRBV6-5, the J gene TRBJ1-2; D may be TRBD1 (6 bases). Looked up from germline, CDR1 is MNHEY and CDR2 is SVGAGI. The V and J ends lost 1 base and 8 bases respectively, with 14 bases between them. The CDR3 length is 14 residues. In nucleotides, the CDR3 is TGTGCCAGCAGTTACTACGGCAGGGGCAGCGGCTACACCTTC. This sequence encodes CASSYYGRGSGYTF.

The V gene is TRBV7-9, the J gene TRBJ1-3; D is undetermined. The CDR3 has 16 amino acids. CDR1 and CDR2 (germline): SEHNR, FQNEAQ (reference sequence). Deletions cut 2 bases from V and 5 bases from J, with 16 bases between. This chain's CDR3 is CASSLKGREPRNTIYF. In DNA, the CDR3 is TGTGCCAGCAGCTTAAAGGGAAGGGAACCTAGAAACACCATATATTTT.